This T cell receptor beta chain was profiled in a study of T cells in Graves' hyperthyroidism and ophthalmopathy. Study results and limitations: The majority of expanded thyroid clonotypes above 0.001 also appeared in blood.

TCR beta CDR3 sequences were amplified from RNA transcripts. An initial round of RT-PCR targeting the TCR CDR3 relied on the HTBI primer set. TCRdb used MiXCR to reprocess the multiplex PCR reads, holding one entry per CDR3 protein. The table records hundreds of thousands of distinct CDR3 sequences, around 17% of them present only once. Graves' hyperthyroidism without ophthalmopathy progression within 18 months was termed stable. Exclusion of a patient resulted from uncontrolled infection, other autoimmune disease, pregnancy or lactation. This clonotype has at least ten counts. Antigen specificity is unknown. V lost 5 bases, J lost 2 bases, and 3 bases stayed unmatched. CDR3 size: 15 residues. Germline V lookup: CDR1 SNHLY, CDR2 FYNNEI.

The sample taken for sequencing was blood. This TCR was recovered from a woman under 30 with Graves' hyperthyroidism. This chain joins TRBV2 and TRBJ2-6; TRBD1 agrees at 7 bases. The DNA of the CDR3 is TGTGCCAGCAGTACCGACAGGGCTGGGGCCAACGTCCTGACTTTC. Encoded protein: CASSTDRAGANVLTF. The full variable domain, rest sourced from reference TRBV2 and TRBJ2-6, is EPEVTQTPSHQVTQMGQEVILRCVPISNHLYFYWYRQILGQKVEFLVSFYNNEISEKSEIFDDQFSVERPDGSNFTLKIRSTKLEDSAMYFCASSTDRAGANVLTFGAGSRLTVL.